The entry below describes one T cell receptor beta chain. What it binds is not known. This specimen comes from a study of PD-1 blockade in classical Hodgkin lymphoma. Whole-study results and caveats: It was among complete responders that baseline diversity resembled that of newly diagnosed patients.

The protocol was immunoSEQ multiplex PCR, while the TCRdb copy is restricted to in-frame clones and leaves out a portion. The table lists around 13,000 clones, 75% to 85% of them singletons, with roughly 23% in the top ten. Every one of the patients relapsed after autologous stem cell transplantation (brentuximab vedotin exposure was variable). Under best response, outcomes were complete response, partial response or progressive disease. This TCR was sampled from a human donor with classical Hodgkin lymphoma. Sample: peripheral blood mononuclear cells (PBMCs), taken before the second cycle of nivolumab.

CDR3 residues: CAISATGTGVLGYEQYF. The CDR3 bases are TGTGCCATCAGTGCGACCGGGACAGGGGTTTTGGGCTACGAGCAGTACTTC. The chain links TRBV10-3 to TRBJ2-5; 10 bases are shared with TRBD1. The DNA end lines up better with TRBJ2-7; the J call may be wrong. The V gene's germline CDR1 is ENHRY and CDR2 SYGVKD. The CDR3 has 17 residues.